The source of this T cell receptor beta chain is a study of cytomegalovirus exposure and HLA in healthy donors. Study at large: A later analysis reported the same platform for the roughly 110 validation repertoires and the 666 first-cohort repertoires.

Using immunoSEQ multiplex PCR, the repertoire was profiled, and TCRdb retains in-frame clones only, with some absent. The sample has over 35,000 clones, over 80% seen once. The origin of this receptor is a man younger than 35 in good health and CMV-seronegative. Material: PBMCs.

The CDR3 DNA sequence: TGCGCCAGCAGTCAATGGACAGGGAAATCTTGTGTGGCTTTCTTT. Encoded protein: CASSQWTGKSCVAFF. This chain connects TRBV23-1 to TRBJ1-1, with 8 bases lining up with TRBD1. TRBV23-1 is filed as an ORF, its function uncertain. V gave up 1 base and J gave up 11 bases; unmatched junction bases: 12. The CDR3 covers 15 residues.